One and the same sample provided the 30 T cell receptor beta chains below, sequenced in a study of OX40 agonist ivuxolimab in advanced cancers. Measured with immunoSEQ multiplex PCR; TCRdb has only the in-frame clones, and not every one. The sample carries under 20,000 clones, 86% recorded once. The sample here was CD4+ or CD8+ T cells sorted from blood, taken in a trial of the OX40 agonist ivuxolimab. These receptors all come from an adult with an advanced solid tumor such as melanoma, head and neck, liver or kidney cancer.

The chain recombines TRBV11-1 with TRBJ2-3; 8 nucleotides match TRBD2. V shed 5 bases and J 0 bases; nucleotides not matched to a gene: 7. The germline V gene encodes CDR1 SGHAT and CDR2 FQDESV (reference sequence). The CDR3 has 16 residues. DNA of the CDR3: TGTGCCAGCAGCCACCGGGAGGGGTTGAGCACAGATACGCAGTATTTT. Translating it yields CASSHREGLSTDTQYF.

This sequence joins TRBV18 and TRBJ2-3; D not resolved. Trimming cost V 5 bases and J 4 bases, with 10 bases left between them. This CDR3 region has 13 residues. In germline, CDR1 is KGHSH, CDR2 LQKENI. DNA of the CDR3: TGTGCCAGCTCAGAACCCTCATCAGATACGCAGTATTTT. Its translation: CASSEPSSDTQYF.

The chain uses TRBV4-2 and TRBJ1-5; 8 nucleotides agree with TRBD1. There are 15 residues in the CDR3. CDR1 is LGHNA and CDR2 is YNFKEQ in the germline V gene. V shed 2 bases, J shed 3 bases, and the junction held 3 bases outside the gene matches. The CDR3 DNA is TGTGCCAGCAGCCAACAGGACAGGGTCAATCAGCCCCAGCATTTT. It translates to CASSQQDRVNQPQHF.

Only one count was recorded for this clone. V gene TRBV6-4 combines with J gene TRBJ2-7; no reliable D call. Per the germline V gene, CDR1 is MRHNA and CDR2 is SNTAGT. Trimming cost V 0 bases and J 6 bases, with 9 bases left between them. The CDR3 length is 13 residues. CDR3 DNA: TGTGCCAGCAGTGACTCGGAAGGTCGCGAGCAGTACTTC. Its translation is CASSDSEGREQYF.

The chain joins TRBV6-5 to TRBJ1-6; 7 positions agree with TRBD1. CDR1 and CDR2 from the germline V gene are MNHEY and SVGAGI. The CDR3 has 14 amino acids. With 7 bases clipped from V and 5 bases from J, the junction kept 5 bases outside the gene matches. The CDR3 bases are TGTGCCAGCACCGTCGGGACAGATAATTCACCCCTCCACTTT. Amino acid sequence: CASTVGTDNSPLHF.

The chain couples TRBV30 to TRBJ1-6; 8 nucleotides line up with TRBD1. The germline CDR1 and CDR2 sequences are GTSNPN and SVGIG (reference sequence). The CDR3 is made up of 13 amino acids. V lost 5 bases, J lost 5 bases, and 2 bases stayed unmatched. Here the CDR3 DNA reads TGTGCCTGGCGACAGGGGAATAATTCACCCCTCCACTTT. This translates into CAWRQGNNSPLHF.

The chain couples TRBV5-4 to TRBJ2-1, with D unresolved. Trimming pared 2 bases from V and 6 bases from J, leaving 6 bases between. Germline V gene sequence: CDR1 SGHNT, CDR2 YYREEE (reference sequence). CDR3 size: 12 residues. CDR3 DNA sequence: TGTGCCAGCAGCTTAGACGGCAATGAGCAGTTCTTC. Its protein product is CASSLDGNEQFF.

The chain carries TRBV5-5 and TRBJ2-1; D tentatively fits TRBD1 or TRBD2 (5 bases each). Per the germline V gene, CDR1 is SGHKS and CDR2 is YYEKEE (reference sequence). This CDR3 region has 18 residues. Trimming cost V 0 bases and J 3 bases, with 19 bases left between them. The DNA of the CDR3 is TGTGCCAGCAGCTTGGAACGAGGGACCTATGGATTCTACAATGAGCAGTTCTTC. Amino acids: CASSLERGTYGFYNEQFF.

CDR3 sequence reads: CASSQARLTGELFF. The CDR3 DNA follows: TGTGCCAGCAGCCAAGCTCGCTTAACCGGGGAGCTGTTTTTT. This chain joins TRBV14 and TRBJ2-2, with D unresolved. The CDR3 sequence is 14 residues long. Trimming left V 1 base short and J 5 bases short, with 8 bases between. CDR1 and CDR2 from the germline V gene are SGHDN and FVKESK.

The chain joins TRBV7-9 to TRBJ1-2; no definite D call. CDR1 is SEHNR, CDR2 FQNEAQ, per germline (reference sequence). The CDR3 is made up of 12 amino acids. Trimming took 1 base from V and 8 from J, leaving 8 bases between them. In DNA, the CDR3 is TGTGCCAGCAGCTTAGTGGGAGAAGGCTACACCTTC. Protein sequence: CASSLVGEGYTF. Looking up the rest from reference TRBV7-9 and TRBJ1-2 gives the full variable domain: DTGVSQNPRHKITKRGQNVTFRCDPISEHNRLYWYRQTLGQGPEFLTYFQNEAQLEKSRLLSDRFSAERPKGSFSTLEIQRTEQGDSAMYLCASSLVGEGYTFGSGTRLTVV.

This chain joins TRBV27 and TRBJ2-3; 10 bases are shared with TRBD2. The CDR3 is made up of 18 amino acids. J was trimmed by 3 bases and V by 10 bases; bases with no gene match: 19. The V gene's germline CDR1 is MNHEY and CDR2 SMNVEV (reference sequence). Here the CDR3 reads CATSLSPPSGRGTDTQYF. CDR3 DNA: TGTGCCACCTCCCTTTCCCCCCCCAGCGGGAGGGGAACAGATACGCAGTATTTT.

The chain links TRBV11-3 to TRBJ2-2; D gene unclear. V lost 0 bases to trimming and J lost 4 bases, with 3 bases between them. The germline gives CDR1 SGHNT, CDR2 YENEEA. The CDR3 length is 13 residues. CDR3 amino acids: CASSLDFTGELFF. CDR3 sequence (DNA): TGTGCCAGCAGCTTAGACTTCACCGGGGAGCTGTTTTTT.

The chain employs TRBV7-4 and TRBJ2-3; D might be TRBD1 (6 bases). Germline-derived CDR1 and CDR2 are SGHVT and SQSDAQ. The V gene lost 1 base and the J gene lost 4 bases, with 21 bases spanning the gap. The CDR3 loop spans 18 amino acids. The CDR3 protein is CASSLGGTRYPQADTQYF. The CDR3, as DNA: TGTGCCAGCAGCTTAGGTGGGACAAGGTACCCGCAGGCAGATACGCAGTATTTT. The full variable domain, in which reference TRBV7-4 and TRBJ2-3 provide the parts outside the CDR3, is GAGVSQSPRYKVAKRGRDVALRCDSISGHVTLYWYRQTLGQGSEVLTYSQSDAQRDKSGRPSGRFSAERPERSVSTLKIQRTEQGDSAVYLCASSLGGTRYPQADTQYFGPGTRLTVL.

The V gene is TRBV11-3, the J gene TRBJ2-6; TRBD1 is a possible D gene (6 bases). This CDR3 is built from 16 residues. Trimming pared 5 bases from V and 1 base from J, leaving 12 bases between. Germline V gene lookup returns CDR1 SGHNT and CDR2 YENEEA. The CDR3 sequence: CASSLQGLSGANVLTF. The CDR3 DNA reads TGTGCCAGCAGCCTTCAGGGGCTGTCTGGGGCCAACGTCCTGACTTTC. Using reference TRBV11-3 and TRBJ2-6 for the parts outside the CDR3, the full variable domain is EAGVVQSPRYKIIEKKQPVAFWCNPISGHNTLYWYLQNLGQGPELLIRYENEEAVDDSQLPKDRFSAERLKGVDSTLKIQPAELGDSAVYLCASSLQGLSGANVLTFGAGSRLTVL.

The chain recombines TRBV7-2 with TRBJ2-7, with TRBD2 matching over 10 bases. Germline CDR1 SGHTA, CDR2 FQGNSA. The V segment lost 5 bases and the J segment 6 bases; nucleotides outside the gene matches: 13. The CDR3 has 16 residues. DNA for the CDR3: TGTGCCAGCAGCCAGGGGGCTAGCGGGAGTCCGGGCGAGCAGTACTTC. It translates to CASSQGASGSPGEQYF.

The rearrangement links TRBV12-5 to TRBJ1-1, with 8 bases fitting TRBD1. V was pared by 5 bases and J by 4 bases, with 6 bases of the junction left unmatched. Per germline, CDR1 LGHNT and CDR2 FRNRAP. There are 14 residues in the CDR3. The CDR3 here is CASGNQGASTEAFF. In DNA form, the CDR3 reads TGTGCTAGTGGTAACCAGGGGGCTAGCACTGAAGCTTTCTTT. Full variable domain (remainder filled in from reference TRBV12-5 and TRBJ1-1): DARVTQTPRHKVTEMGQEVTMRCQPILGHNTVFWYRQTMMQGLELLAYFRNRAPLDDSGMPKDRFSAEMPDATLATLKIQPSEPRDSAVYFCASGNQGASTEAFFGQGTRLTVV.

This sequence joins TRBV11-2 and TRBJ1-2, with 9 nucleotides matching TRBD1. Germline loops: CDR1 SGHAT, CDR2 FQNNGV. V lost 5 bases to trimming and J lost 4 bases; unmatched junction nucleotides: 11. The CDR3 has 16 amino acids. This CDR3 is CASSQPGTGLVYGYTF. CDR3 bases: TGTGCCAGCAGCCAACCCGGGACAGGGCTAGTCTATGGCTACACCTTC.

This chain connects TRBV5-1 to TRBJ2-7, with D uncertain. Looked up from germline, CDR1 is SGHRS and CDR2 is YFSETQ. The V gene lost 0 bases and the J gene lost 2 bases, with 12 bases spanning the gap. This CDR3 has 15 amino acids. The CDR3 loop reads CASSLVGNLAYEQYF. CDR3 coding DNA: TGCGCCAGCAGCTTGGTGGGGAATTTGGCCTACGAGCAGTACTTC.

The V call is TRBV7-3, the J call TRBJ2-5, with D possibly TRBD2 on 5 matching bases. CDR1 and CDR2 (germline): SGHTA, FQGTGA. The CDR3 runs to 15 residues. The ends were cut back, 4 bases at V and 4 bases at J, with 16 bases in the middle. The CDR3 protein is CASSSSNERSETQYF. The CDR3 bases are TGTGCCAGCAGCTCCTCGAACGAGCGGTCAGAGACCCAGTACTTC.

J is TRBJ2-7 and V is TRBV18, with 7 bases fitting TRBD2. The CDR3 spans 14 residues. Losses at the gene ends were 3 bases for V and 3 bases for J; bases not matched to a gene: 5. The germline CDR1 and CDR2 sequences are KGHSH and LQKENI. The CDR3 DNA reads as TGTGCCAGCTCACCTGGACTAGTCAACTACGAGCAGTACTTC. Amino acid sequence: CASSPGLVNYEQYF. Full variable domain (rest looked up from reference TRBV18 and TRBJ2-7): NAGVMQNPRHLVRRRGQEARLRCSPMKGHSHVYWYRQLPEEGLKFMVYLQKENIIDESGMPKERFSAEFPKEGPSILRIQQVVRGDSAAYFCASSPGLVNYEQYFGPGTRLTVT.

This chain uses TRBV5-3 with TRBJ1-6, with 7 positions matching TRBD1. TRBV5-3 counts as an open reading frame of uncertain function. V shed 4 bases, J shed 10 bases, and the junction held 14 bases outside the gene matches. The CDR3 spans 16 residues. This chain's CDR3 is CARSERRAGGGSPLHF. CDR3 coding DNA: TGTGCCAGAAGCGAGAGGCGGGCAGGGGGAGGGTCACCCCTCCACTTT.

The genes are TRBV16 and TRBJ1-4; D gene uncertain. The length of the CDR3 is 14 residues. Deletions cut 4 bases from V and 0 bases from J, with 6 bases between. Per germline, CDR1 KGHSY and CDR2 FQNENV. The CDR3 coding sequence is TGTGCCAGCAGCCGGACGGCAACTAATGAAAAACTGTTTTTT. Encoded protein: CASSRTATNEKLFF.

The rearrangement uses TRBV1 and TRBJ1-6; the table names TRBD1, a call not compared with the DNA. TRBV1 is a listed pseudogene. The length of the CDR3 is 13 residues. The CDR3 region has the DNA TGCACCAGCAGCCGATACAGGGGCTTCCCCCTCCACTTT. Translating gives CTSSRYRGFPLHF.

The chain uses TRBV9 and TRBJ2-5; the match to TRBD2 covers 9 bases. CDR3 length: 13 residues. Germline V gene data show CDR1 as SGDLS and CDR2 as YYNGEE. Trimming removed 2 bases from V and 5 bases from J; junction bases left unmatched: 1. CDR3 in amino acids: CASSVSGRETQYF. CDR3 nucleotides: TGTGCCAGCAGCGTCAGCGGGAGGGAGACCCAGTACTTC.

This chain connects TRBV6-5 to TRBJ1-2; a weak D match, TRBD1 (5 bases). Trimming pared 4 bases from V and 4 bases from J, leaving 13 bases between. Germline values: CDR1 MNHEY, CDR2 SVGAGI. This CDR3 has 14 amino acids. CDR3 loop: CASSWMGPTYGYTF. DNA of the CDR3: TGTGCCAGCAGTTGGATGGGGCCCACCTATGGCTACACCTTC.

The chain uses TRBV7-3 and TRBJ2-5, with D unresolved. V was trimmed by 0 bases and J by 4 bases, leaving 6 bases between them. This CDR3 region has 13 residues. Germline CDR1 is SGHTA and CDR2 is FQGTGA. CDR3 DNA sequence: TGTGCCAGCAGCTTAACCGAAACAGAGACCCAGTACTTC. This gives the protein CASSLTETETQYF. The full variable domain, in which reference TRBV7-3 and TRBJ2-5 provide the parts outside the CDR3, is GAGVSQTPSNKVTEKGKYVELRCDPISGHTALYWYRQSLGQGPEFLIYFQGTGAADDSGLPNDRFFAVRPEGSVSTLKIQRTERGDSAVYLCASSLTETETQYFGPGTRLLVL.

Here the CDR3 DNA reads TGTGCCAGCAGCGTAGGGAGCGGAGGTCCCCACGAGCAGTACTTC. Translating it yields CASSVGSGGPHEQYF. This rearrangement joins TRBV9 to TRBJ2-7, with TRBD2 as a possible D gene (5 bases). The CDR3 contains 15 residues. From germline, CDR1 is SGDLS and CDR2 YYNGEE. V was shortened by 0 bases and J by 5 bases, with 15 bases between the two germline ends.

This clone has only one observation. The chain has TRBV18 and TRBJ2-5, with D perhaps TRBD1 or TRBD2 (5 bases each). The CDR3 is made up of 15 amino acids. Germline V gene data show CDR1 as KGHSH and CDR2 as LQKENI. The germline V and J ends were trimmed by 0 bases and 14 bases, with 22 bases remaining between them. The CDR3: CASSPPIQDPRGVYF. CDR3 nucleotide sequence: TGTGCCAGCTCACCACCGATTCAGGATCCAAGAGGGGTATACTTC.

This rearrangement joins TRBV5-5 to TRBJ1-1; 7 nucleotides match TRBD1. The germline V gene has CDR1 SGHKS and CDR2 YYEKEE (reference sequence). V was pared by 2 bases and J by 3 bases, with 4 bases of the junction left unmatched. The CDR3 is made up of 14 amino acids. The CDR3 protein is CASSFGQVDTEAFF. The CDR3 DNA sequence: TGTGCCAGCAGCTTTGGACAGGTCGACACTGAAGCTTTCTTT.

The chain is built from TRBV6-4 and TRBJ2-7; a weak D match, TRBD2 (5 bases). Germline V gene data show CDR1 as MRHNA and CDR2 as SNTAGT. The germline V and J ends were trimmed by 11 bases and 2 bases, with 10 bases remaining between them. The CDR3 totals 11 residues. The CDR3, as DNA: TGTGCCCCCCCCGGGACCTACGAGCAGTACTTC. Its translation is CAPPGTYEQYF.